The 23 T cell receptor beta chains in this list originate from one sample, sequenced in a study of blood T cell repertoires in COVID-19. Generated by immunoSEQ multiplex PCR, the TCRdb table keeps only in-frame clones and is missing some. The sample has 250,000 to 300,000 clones; roughly nine tenths are singletons. Sequences were obtained from peripheral blood. These receptors were taken from a woman aged 40 to 50 who had recovered from COVID-19.

This clone showed up just a few times. The rearrangement links TRBV9 to TRBJ1-6, with no clear D. CDR1 SGDLS and CDR2 YYNGEE come from the germline V gene. The germline V and J ends were trimmed by 1 base and 10 bases, with 12 bases remaining between them. This CDR3 spans 14 amino acids. The CDR3 coding sequence is TGTGCCAGCAGCGTATCGGGAGGGTTGTCACCCCTCCACTTT. It yields the protein CASSVSGGLSPLHF.

The chain links TRBV28 to TRBJ1-2, with 11 positions matching TRBD1. Per germline, CDR1 MDHEN and CDR2 SYDVKM. There are 15 residues in the CDR3. The V segment lost 6 bases and the J segment 2 bases; nucleotides outside the gene matches: 5. CDR3 in amino acids: CASRRDRGFNYGYTF. The DNA of the CDR3 is TGTGCCAGCAGGCGGGACAGGGGGTTCAACTATGGCTACACCTTC.

The rearrangement joins TRBV18 to TRBJ2-5, with a possible D match to TRBD2 (6 bases). Trimming removed 3 bases at V and 5 bases at J, with 16 bases between. This CDR3 is built from 15 residues. Germline CDR1 is KGHSH and CDR2 is LQKENI. CDR3 sequence (DNA): TGTGCCAGCTCACCCACTAGCAGCCTCCGGGAGACCCAGTACTTC. It is translated as CASSPTSSLRETQYF. The variable domain in full, completed from reference TRBV18 and TRBJ2-5, reads NAGVMQNPRHLVRRRGQEARLRCSPMKGHSHVYWYRQLPEEGLKFMVYLQKENIIDESGMPKERFSAEFPKEGPSILRIQQVVRGDSAAYFCASSPTSSLRETQYFGPGTRLLVL.

This clone has more than one count but fewer than ten. This rearrangement joins TRBV3-1 (or the pseudogene TRBV3-2) to TRBJ2-1; 7 bases match TRBD2. The junction had 7 bases not matched to a gene; V was cut back by 4 bases and J by 7 bases. Germline V gives CDR1 LGHDT, CDR2 YNNKEL (reference sequence). This CDR3 has 14 residues. The CDR3 protein is CASSLGRAGNEQFF. CDR3 in DNA: TGTGCCAGCAGCCTAGGGCGAGCGGGGAATGAGCAGTTCTTC.

The table lists this clone with a few counts. Other DNA sequences from this sample encode an identical CDR3 as well. This chain joins TRBV19 and TRBJ2-1; 7 nucleotides agree with TRBD2. This CDR3 is built from 12 residues. Trimming removed 1 base from V and 10 bases from J; junction bases left unmatched: 1. Germline CDR1 and CDR2: LNHDA and SQIVND (reference sequence). In DNA, the CDR3 is TGTGCCAGTAGTATAGTGCGGGGGGAGCAGTTCTTC. It is translated as CASSIVRGEQFF.

This clone was observed a handful of times. The gene calls are TRBV7-9 and TRBJ2-7; 7 positions match TRBD2. Germline values: CDR1 SEHNR, CDR2 FQNEAQ (reference sequence). The V and J ends lost 5 bases and 5 bases, in that order; junction bases with no gene match: 9. The CDR3 sequence is 14 residues long. Written as DNA, the CDR3 is TGTGCCAGCAGCCCCCGGGACTACTTCGACGAGCAGTACGTC. It encodes CASSPRDYFDEQYV.

The rearrangement uses TRBV2 and TRBJ1-4; D possibly corresponds to TRBD1 (6 bases). The CDR3 runs 14 residues. CDR1 SNHLY and CDR2 FYNNEI come from the germline V gene. V lost 3 bases, J lost 5 bases, and 10 bases lay in between. The CDR3 DNA reads as TGTGCCAGCAGTGAGACAGGAGCGAATGAAAAACTGTTTTTT. This translates into CASSETGANEKLFF.

V gene TRBV2 combines with J gene TRBJ2-7; 10 bases line up with TRBD1. V dropped 8 bases and J dropped 3; count of bases not matched to a gene: 7. CDR1 is SNHLY and CDR2 is FYNNEI in the germline V gene. This CDR3 is 14 amino acids long. CDR3 nucleotide sequence: TGTGCCAGCTGTCCCCGGGACAGGGGCTACGAGCAGTACTTC. Its translation is CASCPRDRGYEQYF. Together with reference TRBV2 and TRBJ2-7, the CDR3 gives the full variable domain: EPEVTQTPSHQVTQMGQEVILRCVPISNHLYFYWYRQILGQKVEFLVSFYNNEISEKSEIFDDQFSVERPDGSNFTLKIRSTKLEDSAMYFCASCPRDRGYEQYFGPGTRLTVT.

J is TRBJ1-1 and V is TRBV5-1, with D uncertain. CDR1 and CDR2 (germline): SGHRS, YFSETQ. Trimming took 0 bases from V and 1 from J, leaving 7 bases between them. This CDR3 comprises 14 residues. For the CDR3, the DNA is TGCGCCAGCAGCTTGGTCGCTAAGAACACTGAAGCTTTCTTT. Amino acid sequence: CASSLVAKNTEAFF.

J is TRBJ1-3 and V is TRBV5-1, with a weak D call TRBD1 (6 bases). The germline V and J ends were trimmed by 1 base and 3 bases, with 8 bases remaining between them. This CDR3 comprises 14 residues. The V gene's germline CDR1 is SGHRS and CDR2 YFSETQ. The CDR3 sequence: CASSLTGFGNTIYF. CDR3 DNA sequence: TGCGCCAGCAGCTTGACAGGGTTTGGAAACACCATATATTTT.

The V call is TRBV5-4, the J call TRBJ2-1; TRBD2 matches at 7 bases. V was clipped by 1 base and J by 5 bases; unmatched bases: 6. The CDR3 consists of 15 residues. Germline V lookup: CDR1 SGHNT, CDR2 YYREEE (reference sequence). The CDR3 nucleotides are TGTGCCAGCAGCTTGAGTCCCGGGAGGCACAATGAGCAGTTCTTC. Protein product: CASSLSPGRHNEQFF.

The rearrangement links TRBV2 to TRBJ1-1; D possibly corresponds to TRBD1 (5 bases). Germline V gene data show CDR1 as SNHLY and CDR2 as FYNNEI. Trimming cost V 7 bases and J 6 bases, with 18 bases left between them. This CDR3 has 14 amino acids. The CDR3 DNA is TGTGCCAGCACCAGCCGAAAGACGGGGGCTGAAGCTTTCTTT. Residues: CASTSRKTGAEAFF.

The gene calls are TRBV27 and TRBJ2-2; 8 nucleotides align to TRBD1. The CDR3 sequence is 13 residues long. The trim removed 7 bases at V and 6 bases at J, leaving 4 bases unmatched. Germline-derived CDR1 and CDR2 are MNHEY and SMNVEV (reference sequence). The CDR3, as DNA: TGTGCCAGCACGCGACAGGGGTCCGGGGAGCTGTTTTTT. It encodes CASTRQGSGELFF.

The chain has TRBV2 and TRBJ1-1, with 7 positions matching TRBD1. The V gene's germline CDR1 is SNHLY and CDR2 FYNNEI. The junction had 3 bases not matched to a gene; V was cut back by 7 bases and J by 1 base. CDR3 length: 13 residues. CDR3 DNA sequence: TGTGCCAGCACCGGGACAGCGAACACTGAAGCTTTCTTT. Translating it yields CASTGTANTEAFF. Drawing the rest from reference TRBV2 and TRBJ1-1, the complete variable domain is EPEVTQTPSHQVTQMGQEVILRCVPISNHLYFYWYRQILGQKVEFLVSFYNNEISEKSEIFDDQFSVERPDGSNFTLKIRSTKLEDSAMYFCASTGTANTEAFFGQGTRLTVV.

The chain is built from TRBV30 and TRBJ1-1; possibly TRBD1 for D (5 bases). The CDR3 consists of 17 residues. Trimming stripped 0 bases from V and 2 bases from J, with 19 bases between. Germline CDR1 and CDR2: GTSNPN and SVGIG (reference sequence). The CDR3 loop reads CAWSVEQGPPLNTEAFF. CDR3 in DNA: TGTGCCTGGAGTGTAGAGCAGGGCCCCCCTCTAAACACTGAAGCTTTCTTT.

The chain recombines TRBV6-5 with TRBJ2-1; 9 nucleotides agree with TRBD1. The CDR3 length is 15 residues. V lost 7 bases, J lost 2 bases, and 6 bases stayed unmatched. The V gene's germline CDR1 is MNHEY and CDR2 SVGAGI. In DNA, the CDR3 is TGTGCCAGCACCCCGACAGGGGGAACCTACAATGAGCAGTTCTTC. Translation: CASTPTGGTYNEQFF.

In its sample, this clone was seen a few times. The chain links TRBV24-1 to TRBJ1-3; a possible D gene is TRBD1 (6 bases). CDR3 length equals 20 residues. Looked up from germline, CDR1 is KGHDR and CDR2 is SFDVKD. Deletions cut 2 bases from V and 4 bases from J, with 26 bases between. CDR3 region: CATSDSPPKGLRTEGNTIYF. The CDR3 DNA sequence: TGTGCCACCAGTGATTCGCCCCCCAAGGGTTTAAGGACAGAGGGAAACACCATATATTTT.

The table lists this clone with a count of one. The rearrangement links TRBV30 to TRBJ1-1, with D unclear. Germline V gene lookup returns CDR1 GTSNPN and CDR2 SVGIG (reference sequence). The germline V and J ends were trimmed by 3 bases and 0 bases, with 11 bases remaining between them. This CDR3 is 14 amino acids long. The CDR3 DNA follows: TGTGCCTGGAGCCTAGGACTCATGAACACTGAAGCTTTCTTT. It translates to CAWSLGLMNTEAFF.

The rearrangement links TRBV4-1 to TRBJ1-2, with D maybe TRBD1 (6 bases). Looked up from germline, CDR1 is MGHRA and CDR2 is YSYEKL. V lost 3 bases and J 0 bases, leaving 11 bases between the germline ends. This CDR3 region has 15 residues. As DNA, the CDR3 is TGCGCCAGCAGCCAGGAGGACAGTGCTAACTATGGCTACACCTTC. Translation gives CASSQEDSANYGYTF.

The table lists this clone with a few counts. V usage is TRBV5-4 and J usage is TRBJ2-3, with 10 positions matching TRBD2. The V and J ends lost 6 bases and 3 bases, in that order; junction bases with no gene match: 4. The CDR3 sequence is 14 residues long. Germline lookup yields CDR1 SGHNT and CDR2 YYREEE (reference sequence). This chain's CDR3 is CASTTGLATDTQYF. Written as DNA, the CDR3 is TGTGCCAGCACCACGGGACTAGCGACAGATACGCAGTATTTT.

The chain couples TRBV2 to TRBJ2-3; 15 nucleotides agree with TRBD2. Germline V gene sequence: CDR1 SNHLY, CDR2 FYNNEI. V lost 7 bases, J lost 6 bases, and 2 bases stayed unmatched. CDR3 length equals 14 residues. The CDR3 DNA reads as TGTGCCAGCACCGGGACTAGCGGGGGGGATACGCAGTATTTT. This codes for CASTGTSGGDTQYF.

In this sample, this clone turned up a few times. V is TRBV10-3 and J is TRBJ2-2, with TRBD2 matching over 7 bases. J was trimmed by 4 bases and V by 3 bases; bases with no gene match: 2. The V gene's germline CDR1 is ENHRY and CDR2 SYGVKD. The CDR3 is 14 amino acids. CDR3 amino acids: CAISDSGGTGELFF. Written as DNA, the CDR3 is TGTGCCATCAGTGATTCGGGGGGCACCGGGGAGCTGTTTTTT.

CDR3 residues: CASSSADRTGDNEQFF. For the CDR3, the DNA is TGCGCCAGCAGTTCCGCCGATAGGACAGGGGACAATGAGCAGTTCTTC. The chain joins TRBV5-1 to TRBJ2-1; 9 bases line up with TRBD1. The CDR3 length is 16 residues. J was trimmed by 5 bases and V by 5 bases; bases with no gene match: 11. Germline V gives CDR1 SGHRS, CDR2 YFSETQ.